Below, one T cell receptor (beta chain) is given with its context. Its specificity is not known. The data originate from a study of type 1 regulatory T cells. Turning to the study itself: An in vitro protocol generated T-allo10, a Tr1-enriched, alloantigen-specific CD4 T cell product.

General observations from the study: Type 1 regulatory T cells had a more restricted TCR repertoire than non-type 1 regulatory T cells.

A single record per CDR3 protein comes from TCRdb applying MiXCR to the reads. The top ten clones hold more than 2% of a sample with about 67,000 distinct CDR3 sequences, roughly half of them seen once. CDR1 and CDR2 from the germline V gene are LGHDT and YNNKEL (reference sequence). This CDR3 has 13 amino acids. The germline V and J ends were trimmed by 4 bases and 5 bases, with 11 bases remaining between them. This receptor was identified in a human donor in good health. The sample was cultured non-Tr1 T cells, either the whole culture or a sorted T cell fraction (not recorded which). The J gene is TRBJ1-2, the V gene TRBV3-1; D is perhaps TRBD1 (6 bases). DNA for the CDR3: TGTGCCAGCAGCCCGTCGGGGGCTTATGGCTACACCTTC. Its protein product is CASSPSGAYGYTF. Variable domain in full (rest from reference TRBV3-1 and TRBJ1-2): DTAVSQTPKYLVTQMGNDKSIKCEQNLGHDTMYWYKQDSKKFLKIMFSYNNKELIINETVPNRFSPKSPDKAHLNLHINSLELGDSAVYFCASSPSGAYGYTFGSGTRLTVV.